A selection of T cell receptor beta chains follows, all from one sample in a study of CD8 T cells in Susac syndrome. TCRdb reprocessed the immunoSEQ multiplex PCR reads with MiXCR, giving one entry per CDR3 protein. The sample holds about 430,000 distinct CDR3 sequences, approximately 85% seen once. The sequenced material came from CD8+ T cells from PBMCs. The receptors were sampled from a human donor with multiple sclerosis. Both conserved end residues are part of each CDR3. The order of the fields is CDR3 length, clone size, V gene, D gene, J gene, CDR3 protein, CDR3 DNA. D genes are given only for firm matches. Only part of the rows carry a size: once, few, many, or a class if the clone is expanded.

14	.	TRBV12-3/TRBV12-4	.	TRBJ1-2	CASTWGGENYGYTF	TGTGCCAGCACCTGGGGAGGGGAGAACTATGGCTACACCTTC
13	.	TRBV19	.	TRBJ2-7	CASSAGRSYEQYF	TGTGCCAGTAGTGCCGGGAGATCCTACGAGCAGTACTTC
15	.	TRBV7-9	.	TRBJ1-2	CASSLFDSGSYGYTF	TGTGCCAGCAGCTTATTCGATTCAGGGAGCTATGGCTACACCTTC
14	.	TRBV19	.	TRBJ1-1	CASSIGPEDTEAFF	TGTGCCAGTAGTATCGGGCCCGAGGACACTGAAGCTTTCTTT
16	.	TRBV5-1	.	TRBJ2-7	CASSLDRGLLSYEQYF	TGCGCCAGCAGCTTGGACCGGGGCCTGTTATCCTACGAGCAGTACTTC
13	few	TRBV29-1	.	TRBJ2-5	CSVDGQRQETQYF	TGCAGCGTGGACGGGCAGAGACAAGAGACCCAGTACTTC
14	.	TRBV6-6	.	TRBJ2-3	CASSYLTATDTQYF	TGTGCCAGCAGTTACTTGACAGCTACAGATACGCAGTATTTT
17	.	TRBV6-1	TRBD1	TRBJ2-1	CASSNRFRDRSYNEQFF	TGTGCCAGCAGCAATAGGTTCAGGGACAGGAGCTACAATGAGCAGTTCTTC
12	.	TRBV14	.	TRBJ2-1	CASSHVYNEQFF	TGTGCCAGCAGCCACGTTTACAATGAGCAGTTCTTC
16	.	TRBV2	.	TRBJ2-6	CASIVAENSGANVLTF	TGTGCCAGCATCGTAGCGGAAAACTCTGGGGCCAACGTCCTGACTTTC
15	.	TRBV5-1	.	TRBJ2-3	CASSLRETSTDTQYF	TGCGCCAGCAGCTTGAGGGAAACTAGCACAGATACGCAGTATTTT
16	.	TRBV10-2	.	TRBJ2-3	CASSELISGSTDTQYF	TGCGCCAGCAGTGAGTTGATTAGCGGAAGCACAGATACGCAGTATTTT
13	few	TRBV30	.	TRBJ2-7	CAWTPGLGYEQYF	TGTGCCTGGACCCCCGGGTTGGGTTACGAGCAGTACTTC
15	.	TRBV12-3/TRBV12-4	.	TRBJ1-5	CASSYQGSLSQPQHF	TGTGCCAGCAGTTATCAGGGATCTCTATCCCAGCCCCAGCATTTT
15	.	TRBV6-1	.	TRBJ1-2	CASSEEGAGSYGYTF	TGTGCCAGCAGTGAAGAGGGAGCAGGGAGCTATGGCTACACCTTC
18	.	TRBV7-9	TRBD2	TRBJ2-1	CASSPPTSGGAGYNEQFF	TGTGCCAGCAGCCCCCCGACTAGCGGGGGGGCGGGCTACAATGAGCAGTTCTTC
12	.	TRBV11-2	TRBD2	TRBJ2-7	CASSGRIYEQYF	TGTGCCAGCTCCGGGAGGATATACGAGCAGTACTTC
15	once	TRBV28	.	TRBJ2-5	CASSSRTLVTETQYF	TGTGCCAGCAGTTCCAGGACCTTGGTAACAGAGACCCAGTACTTC
15	.	TRBV7-6	.	TRBJ2-7	CASSLSGSSPSEQYF	TGTGCCAGCAGCTTATCCGGGTCTTCCCCGAGCGAGCAGTACTTC
13	.	TRBV20-1	.	TRBJ2-7	CSARDGSGAEQYF	TGCAGTGCTAGAGATGGATCAGGGGCCGAGCAGTACTTC
15	.	TRBV10-1	.	TRBJ2-1	CASSDSGYSYNEQFF	TGCGCCAGCAGTGATTCGGGGTACTCCTACAATGAGCAGTTCTTC
13	.	TRBV7-6	.	TRBJ1-2	CASRPAGPYGYTF	TGTGCCAGCAGGCCCGCCGGGCCATATGGCTACACCTTC
14	.	TRBV28	TRBD1	TRBJ2-1	CASSLGTGWNEQFF	TGTGCCAGCAGTCTCGGGACAGGGTGGAATGAGCAGTTCTTC
16	.	TRBV27	TRBD1	TRBJ2-3	CASSSTTGEGTDTQYF	TGTGCCAGCAGTTCCACGACAGGGGAGGGCACAGATACGCAGTATTTT
17	.	TRBV6-5	TRBD1	TRBJ1-1	CASSYGGDRLLNTEAFF	TGTGCCAGCAGTTACGGAGGGGACAGGTTATTGAACACTGAAGCTTTCTTT
14	.	TRBV30	.	TRBJ1-5	CAWSVLAGNQPQHF	TGTGCCTGGAGTGTACTAGCAGGAAATCAGCCCCAGCATTTT
15	.	TRBV10-3	TRBD2	TRBJ2-1	CAIRDSGSSYNEQFF	TGTGCCATCAGGGATAGCGGGAGCTCCTACAATGAGCAGTTCTTC
18	.	TRBV7-9	TRBD1	TRBJ2-2	CASSLVAGQGLGEGELFF	TGTGCCAGCAGCTTAGTGGCGGGACAGGGGCTCGGCGAAGGGGAGCTGTTTTTT
13	.	TRBV12-3/TRBV12-4	.	TRBJ1-2	CASSPDTNYGYTF	TGTGCCAGCAGTCCAGACACGAACTATGGCTACACCTTC
16	.	TRBV4-2	.	TRBJ1-3	CASSQEKGRVGNTIYF	TGTGCCAGCAGCCAAGAGAAAGGGAGGGTCGGAAACACCATATATTTT
13	few	TRBV18	.	TRBJ1-2	CASSPPTGDGYTF	TGTGCCAGCTCACCACCCACCGGGGACGGCTACACCTTC
14	.	TRBV30	.	TRBJ1-1	CAWSVLVGLSEAFF	TGTGCCTGGAGTGTACTCGTGGGGCTGTCTGAAGCTTTCTTT
14	.	TRBV12-3/TRBV12-4	.	TRBJ1-1	CASNYIHKSGEAFF	TGTGCCAGCAATTACATACATAAATCGGGTGAAGCTTTCTTT
13	few	TRBV14	.	TRBJ1-1	CASSQGGETEAFF	TGTGCCAGCAGCCAAGGGGGGGAGACTGAAGCTTTCTTT
13	.	TRBV20-1	.	TRBJ2-2	CSARDKGTGELFF	TGCAGTGCTAGGGATAAGGGTACCGGGGAGCTGTTTTTT
13	.	TRBV6-5	.	TRBJ1-1	CASSYSSTTEAFF	TGTGCCAGCAGTTACTCGAGTACGACTGAAGCTTTCTTT
17	.	TRBV5-4	.	TRBJ2-2	CASSPSITELSTGELFF	TGTGCCAGCAGCCCTTCCATAACAGAGCTAAGTACCGGGGAGCTGTTTTTT
16	once	TRBV4-1	TRBD1	TRBJ2-7	CASSQLPGQGPYEQYF	TGCGCCAGCAGCCAACTCCCGGGACAGGGGCCCTACGAGCAGTACTTC
14	.	TRBV5-4	.	TRBJ2-7	CASSLDSQAYEQYF	TGTGCCAGCAGCTTGGATTCTCAGGCCTACGAGCAGTACTTC
15	once	TRBV27	.	TRBJ1-2	CASSLGPIANYGYTF	TGTGCCAGCAGTTTAGGGCCCATCGCTAACTATGGCTACACCTTC
17	.	TRBV14	.	TRBJ2-2	CASSQLGGAANTGELFF	TGTGCCAGCAGCCAACTTGGGGGTGCCGCGAACACCGGGGAGCTGTTTTTT
17	.	TRBV4-1	TRBD2	TRBJ2-5	CASSRPPLAGGQETQYF	TGCGCCAGCAGCCGGCCCCCACTAGCGGGGGGCCAAGAGACCCAGTACTTC
13	.	TRBV29-1	.	TRBJ1-2	CSVEAGVDYGYTF	TGCAGCGTTGAGGCCGGGGTCGACTATGGCTACACCTTC
15	once	TRBV6-1	.	TRBJ1-5	CASSELTGINQPQHF	TGTGCCAGCAGTGAATTAACCGGGATCAATCAGCCCCAGCATTTT
13	once	TRBV27	.	TRBJ2-1	CASSLSGTRGQFF	TGTGCCAGCAGTTTATCCGGGACCAGGGGGCAGTTCTTC
15	.	TRBV2	.	TRBJ2-7	CASSDQSRVLYEQYF	TGTGCCAGCAGTGACCAGTCCCGAGTCCTCTACGAGCAGTACTTC
16	.	TRBV7-4	.	TRBJ1-1	CASSLGSGPDSFKAFF	TGTGCCAGCAGCTTAGGTAGCGGGCCCGACAGCTTCAAAGCTTTCTTT
13	.	TRBV7-9	.	TRBJ2-5	CASSNPMTETQYF	TGTGCCAGCAGCAACCCGATGACGGAGACCCAGTACTTC
14	.	TRBV10-2	.	TRBJ1-5	CASSGSPSNQPQHF	TGCGCCAGCAGTGGATCACCTAGCAATCAGCCCCAGCATTTT
16	once	TRBV14	TRBD2	TRBJ2-7	CASSQVPSGRLGEQYF	TGTGCCAGCAGCCAAGTTCCTAGCGGGAGGCTCGGCGAGCAGTACTTC
15	.	TRBV5-1	.	TRBJ1-1	CASSLPGAGNTEAFF	TGCGCCAGCAGCTTACCAGGTGCGGGGAACACTGAAGCTTTCTTT
16	.	TRBV9	TRBD1	TRBJ2-2	CASSASQGASTGELFF	TGTGCCAGCAGCGCGTCACAGGGGGCAAGCACCGGGGAGCTGTTTTTT
16	.	TRBV19	TRBD1	TRBJ1-1	CASSFRGALTPSEAFF	TGTGCCAGTAGTTTCAGGGGGGCCCTTACCCCTTCCGAAGCTTTCTTT
14	.	TRBV6-4	.	TRBJ1-1	CASSDSMGSTEAFF	TGTGCCAGCAGTGACTCGATGGGGAGCACTGAAGCTTTCTTT
15	.	TRBV5-1	TRBD1	TRBJ1-2	CASSLVPQGAYGYTF	TGCGCCAGCAGCTTGGTACCCCAGGGGGCCTATGGCTACACCTTC